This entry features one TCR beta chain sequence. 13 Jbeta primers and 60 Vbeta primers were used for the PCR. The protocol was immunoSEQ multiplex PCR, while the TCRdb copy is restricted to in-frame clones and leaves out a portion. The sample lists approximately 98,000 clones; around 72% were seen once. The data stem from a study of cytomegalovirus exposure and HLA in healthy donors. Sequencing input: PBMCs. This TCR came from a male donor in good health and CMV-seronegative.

Here the CDR3 reads CASSYYLAGVEQYF. The CDR3, as DNA: TGTGCCAGCAGTTACTATCTAGCGGGAGTCGAGCAGTACTTC. The V gene is TRBV6-5, the J gene TRBJ2-7; 10 bases fit TRBD2. Per germline, CDR1 MNHEY and CDR2 SVGAGI. The V segment lost 1 base and the J segment 6 bases; nucleotides outside the gene matches: 3. CDR3 length equals 14 residues.